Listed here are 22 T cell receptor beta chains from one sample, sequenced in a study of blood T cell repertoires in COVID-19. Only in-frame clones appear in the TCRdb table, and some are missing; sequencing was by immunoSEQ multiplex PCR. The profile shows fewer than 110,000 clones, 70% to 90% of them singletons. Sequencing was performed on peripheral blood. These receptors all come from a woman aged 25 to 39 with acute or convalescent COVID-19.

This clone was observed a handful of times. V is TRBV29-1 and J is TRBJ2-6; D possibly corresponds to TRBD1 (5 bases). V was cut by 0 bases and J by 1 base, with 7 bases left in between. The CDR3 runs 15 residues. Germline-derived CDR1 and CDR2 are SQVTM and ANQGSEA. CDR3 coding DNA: TGCAGCGTTGAAGATCAGGGATCTGGGGCCAACGTCCTGACTTTC. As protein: CSVEDQGSGANVLTF.

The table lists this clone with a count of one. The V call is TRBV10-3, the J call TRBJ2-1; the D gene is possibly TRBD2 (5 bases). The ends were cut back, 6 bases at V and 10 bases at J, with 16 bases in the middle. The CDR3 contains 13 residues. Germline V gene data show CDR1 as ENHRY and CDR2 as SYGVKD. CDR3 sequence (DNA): TGTGCCATCAGGGACTCCCTCCCTCTCGAGCAGTTCTTC. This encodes CAIRDSLPLEQFF.

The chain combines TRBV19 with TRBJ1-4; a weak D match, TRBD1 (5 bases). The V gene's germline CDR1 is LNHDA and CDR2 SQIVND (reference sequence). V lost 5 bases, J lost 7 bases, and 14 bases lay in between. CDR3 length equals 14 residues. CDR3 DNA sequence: TGTGCCAGTAGTTACTCATCGGGGGGTGAAAAACTGTTTTTT. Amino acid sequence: CASSYSSGGEKLFF.

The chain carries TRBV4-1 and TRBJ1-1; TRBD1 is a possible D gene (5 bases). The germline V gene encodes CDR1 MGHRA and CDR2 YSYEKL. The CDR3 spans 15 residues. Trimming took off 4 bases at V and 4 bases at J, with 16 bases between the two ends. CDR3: CASSPGTNLLTEAFF. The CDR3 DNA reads TGCGCCAGCAGCCCCGGGACTAATCTTCTCACTGAAGCTTTCTTT.

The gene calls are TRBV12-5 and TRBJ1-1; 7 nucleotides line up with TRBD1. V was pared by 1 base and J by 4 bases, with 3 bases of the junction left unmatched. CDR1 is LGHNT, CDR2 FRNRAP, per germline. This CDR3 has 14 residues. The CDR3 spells CASGLEGAFTEAFF. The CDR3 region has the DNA TGTGCTAGTGGTTTGGAGGGGGCCTTCACTGAAGCTTTCTTT.

The CDR3, as DNA: TGTGCCAGCAGTCCCCTCACAGGAGTCCCGTCCGGGCAGTACTTC. Protein product: CASSPLTGVPSGQYF. The chain has TRBV14 and TRBJ2-7; D may be TRBD1 (5 bases). Trimming took 6 bases from V and 9 from J, leaving 24 bases between them. CDR3 length: 15 amino acids. Germline CDR1 is SGHDN and CDR2 is FVKESK.

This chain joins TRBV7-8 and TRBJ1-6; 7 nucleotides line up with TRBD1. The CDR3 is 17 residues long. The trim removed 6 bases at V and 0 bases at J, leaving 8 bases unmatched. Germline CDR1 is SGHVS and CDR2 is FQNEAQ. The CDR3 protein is CASRFGTDSSYNSPLHF. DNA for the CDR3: TGTGCCAGCAGGTTCGGGACAGACAGCTCCTATAATTCACCCCTCCACTTT.

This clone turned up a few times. CDR3 protein: CASSGGQGYGYTF. The CDR3 DNA reads as TGTGCCAGCAGTGGCGGACAGGGATATGGCTACACCTTC. The genes are TRBV6-4 and TRBJ1-2; the match to TRBD1 covers 8 bases. In germline, CDR1 is MRHNA, CDR2 SNTAGT. Trimming took 4 bases from V and 5 from J; bases not matched to a gene: 3. CDR3 length: 13 amino acids.

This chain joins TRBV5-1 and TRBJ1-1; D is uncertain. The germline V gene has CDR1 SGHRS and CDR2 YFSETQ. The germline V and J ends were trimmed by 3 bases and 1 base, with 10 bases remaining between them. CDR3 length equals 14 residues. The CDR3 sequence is CASSYPQANTEAFF. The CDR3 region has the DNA TGCGCCAGCAGCTACCCTCAAGCGAACACTGAAGCTTTCTTT.

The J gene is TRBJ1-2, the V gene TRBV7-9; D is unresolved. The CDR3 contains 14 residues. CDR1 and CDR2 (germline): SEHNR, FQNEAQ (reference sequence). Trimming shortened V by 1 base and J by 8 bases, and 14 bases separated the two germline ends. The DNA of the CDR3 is TGTGCCAGCAGCTTAGGGGGAGTATCGGAAGGCTACACCTTC. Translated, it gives CASSLGGVSEGYTF.

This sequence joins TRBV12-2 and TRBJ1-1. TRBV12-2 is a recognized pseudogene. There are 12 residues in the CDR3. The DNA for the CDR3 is TGTGCAAGTCGCTTAGCTAGTCCTGAAGCTTTCTTT. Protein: CASRLASPEAFF.

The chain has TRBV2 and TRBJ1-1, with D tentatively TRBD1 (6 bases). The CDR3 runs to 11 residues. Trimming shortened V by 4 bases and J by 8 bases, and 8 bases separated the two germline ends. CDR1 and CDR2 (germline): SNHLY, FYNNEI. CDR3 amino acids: CASSVDREAFF. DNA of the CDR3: TGTGCCAGCAGTGTGGACAGAGAAGCTTTCTTT.

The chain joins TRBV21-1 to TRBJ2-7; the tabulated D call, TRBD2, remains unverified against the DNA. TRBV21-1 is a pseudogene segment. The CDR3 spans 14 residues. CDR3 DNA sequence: TGTGCCAGCAGTACGGGACTAGCGGGGGACGAGCAGTACTTC. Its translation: CASSTGLAGDEQYF.

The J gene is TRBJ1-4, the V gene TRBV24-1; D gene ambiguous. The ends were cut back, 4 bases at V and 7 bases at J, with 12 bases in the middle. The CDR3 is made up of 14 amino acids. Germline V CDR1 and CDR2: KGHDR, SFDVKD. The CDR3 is CATSDQTTPEKLFF. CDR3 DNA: TGTGCCACCAGTGACCAGACGACTCCTGAAAAACTGTTTTTT.

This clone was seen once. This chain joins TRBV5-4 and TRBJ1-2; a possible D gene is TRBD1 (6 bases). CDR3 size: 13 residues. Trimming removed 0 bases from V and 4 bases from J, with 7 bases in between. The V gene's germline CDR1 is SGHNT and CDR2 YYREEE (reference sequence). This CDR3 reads CASSLVGGYGYTF. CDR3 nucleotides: TGTGCCAGCAGCTTGGTAGGGGGCTATGGCTACACCTTC. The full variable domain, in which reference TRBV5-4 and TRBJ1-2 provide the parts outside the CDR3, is ETGVTQSPTHLIKTRGQQVTLRCSSQSGHNTVSWYQQALGQGPQFIFQYYREEENGRGNFPPRFSGLQFPNYSSELNVNALELDDSALYLCASSLVGGYGYTFGSGTRLTVV.

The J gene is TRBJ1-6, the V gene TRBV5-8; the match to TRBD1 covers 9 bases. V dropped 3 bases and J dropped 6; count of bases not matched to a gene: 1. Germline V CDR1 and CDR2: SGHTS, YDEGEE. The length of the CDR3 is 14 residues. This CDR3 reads CASSWDRVNSPLHF. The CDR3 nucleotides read TGTGCCAGCAGCTGGGACAGGGTTAATTCACCCCTCCACTTT.

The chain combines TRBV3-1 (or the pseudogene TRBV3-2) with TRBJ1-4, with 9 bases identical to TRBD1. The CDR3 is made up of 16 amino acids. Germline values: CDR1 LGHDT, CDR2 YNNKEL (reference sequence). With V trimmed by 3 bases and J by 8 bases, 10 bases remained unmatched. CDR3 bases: TGTGCCAGCAGCCACGGCACCGGGACAGGGCTAGAAAAACTGTTTTTT. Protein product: CASSHGTGTGLEKLFF.

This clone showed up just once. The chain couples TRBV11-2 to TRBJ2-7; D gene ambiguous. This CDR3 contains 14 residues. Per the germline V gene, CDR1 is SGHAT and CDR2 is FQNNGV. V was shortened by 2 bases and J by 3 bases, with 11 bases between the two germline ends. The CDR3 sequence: CASSLSRTGYEQYF. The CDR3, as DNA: TGTGCCAGCAGCTTATCCCGTACCGGCTACGAGCAGTACTTC.

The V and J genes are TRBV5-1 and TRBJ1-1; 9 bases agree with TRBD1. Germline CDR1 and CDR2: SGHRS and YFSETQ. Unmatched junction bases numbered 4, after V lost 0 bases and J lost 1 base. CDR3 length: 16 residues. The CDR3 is CASSLALQGANTEAFF. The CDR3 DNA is TGCGCCAGCAGCTTGGCCCTACAGGGGGCGAACACTGAAGCTTTCTTT.

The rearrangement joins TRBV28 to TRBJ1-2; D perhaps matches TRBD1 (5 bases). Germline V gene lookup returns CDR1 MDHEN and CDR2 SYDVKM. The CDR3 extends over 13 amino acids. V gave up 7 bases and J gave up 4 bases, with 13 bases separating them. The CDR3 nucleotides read TGTGCCAGCACGCCGGGGGGAGGCTATGGCTACACCTTC. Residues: CASTPGGGYGYTF.

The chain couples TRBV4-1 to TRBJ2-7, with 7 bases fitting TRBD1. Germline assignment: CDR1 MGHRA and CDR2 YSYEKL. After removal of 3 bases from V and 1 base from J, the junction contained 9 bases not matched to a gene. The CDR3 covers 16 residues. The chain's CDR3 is CASSQAGQAYSYEQYF. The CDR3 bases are TGCGCCAGCAGCCAGGCTGGACAGGCTTATTCCTACGAGCAGTACTTC.

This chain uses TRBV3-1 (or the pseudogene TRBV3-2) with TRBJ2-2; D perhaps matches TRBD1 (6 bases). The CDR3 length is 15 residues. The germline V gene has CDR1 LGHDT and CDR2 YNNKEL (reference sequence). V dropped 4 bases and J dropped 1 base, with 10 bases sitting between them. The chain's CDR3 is CASSLLTGNTGELFF. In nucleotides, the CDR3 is TGTGCCAGCAGCCTACTGACAGGGAACACCGGGGAGCTGTTTTTT.